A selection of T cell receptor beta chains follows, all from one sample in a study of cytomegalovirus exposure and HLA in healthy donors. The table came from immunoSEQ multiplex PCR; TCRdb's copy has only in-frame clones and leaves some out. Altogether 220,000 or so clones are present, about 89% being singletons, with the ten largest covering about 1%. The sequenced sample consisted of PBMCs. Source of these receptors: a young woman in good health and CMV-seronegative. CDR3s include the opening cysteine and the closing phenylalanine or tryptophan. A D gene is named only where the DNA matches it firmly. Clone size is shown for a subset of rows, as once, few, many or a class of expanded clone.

TGTGCCAGCTCCCTGGGCAGCTCGGATGGCTACACCTTC | CASSLGSSDGYTF | 13 | few | TRBV13 | NA | TRBJ1-2
TGTGCCAGCAGTCCTTTCGGGAGGCAGAACACCGGGGAGCTGTTTTTT | CASSPFGRQNTGELFF | 16 | NA | TRBV25-1 | TRBD2 | TRBJ2-2
TGTGCCACTTCATGGGGGCGCGGGAACACTGAAGCTTTCTTT | CATSWGRGNTEAFF | 14 | NA | TRBV6-5 | NA | TRBJ1-1
TGTGCCAGCAGTTACTCGGTAACAGGGGGCTACACCTTC | CASSYSVTGGYTF | 13 | once | TRBV6-6 | NA | TRBJ1-2
TGTGCCTGGAAACCACGCGGGATAGCCAAAAACATTCAGTACTTC | CAWKPRGIAKNIQYF | 15 | NA | TRBV30 | NA | TRBJ2-4
TGTGCCAGCAGCCCCCTAGCGGGAACCGGGGAGCTGTTTTTT | CASSPLAGTGELFF | 14 | NA | TRBV4-2 | TRBD2 | TRBJ2-2
TGTGCCTGGAGTAACTCTCGTTTAGGAAACACCATATATTTT | CAWSNSRLGNTIYF | 14 | NA | TRBV30 | NA | TRBJ1-3
TGTGCCAGCAGGGACAGGGCGTCGGAGACCCAGTACTTC | CASRDRASETQYF | 13 | NA | TRBV6-1 | TRBD1 | TRBJ2-5
TGCGCCAGCAGCCAAGAGCATGGGACAGGTCACAATGAGCAGTTCTTC | CASSQEHGTGHNEQFF | 16 | NA | TRBV4-1 | TRBD1 | TRBJ2-1
TGTGCCAGCAGTCTTACCTACAGCTCCTACAATGAGCAGTTCTTC | CASSLTYSSYNEQFF | 15 | NA | TRBV7-2 | NA | TRBJ2-1
TGTGCCAGCAGTGAAGAGGGGACTAGCGGGCCCTACGAGCAGTACTTC | CASSEEGTSGPYEQYF | 16 | NA | TRBV6-1 | TRBD2 | TRBJ2-7
TGTGCCAGCAGCCGTTCCCAGTCAGGTCTCTATGGCTACACCTTC | CASSRSQSGLYGYTF | 15 | NA | TRBV7-2 | NA | TRBJ1-2
TGTGCCAGCAGCCGACAGTTCCCTTTCTCTGGGGCCAACGTCCTGACTTTC | CASSRQFPFSGANVLTF | 17 | NA | TRBV7-2 | NA | TRBJ2-6
TGCGCCAGCAGCTCTAATTTTTCCGGGACAGGGGATGAAACTGATGTCACAGATACGCAGTATTTT | CASSSNFSGTGDETDVTDTQYF | 22 | NA | TRBV4-1 | TRBD1 | TRBJ2-3
TGTGCCAGCAGCGGGGCGGGAGCGCTCTACAATGAGCAGTTCTTC | CASSGAGALYNEQFF | 15 | NA | TRBV7-6 | TRBD2 | TRBJ2-1
TGTGCCAGCAGCTTACGGCAACCGGGACAGGGGGCAGATACGCAGTATTTT | CASSLRQPGQGADTQYF | 17 | NA | TRBV11-3 | TRBD1 | TRBJ2-3
TGTGCCAGCGGGAGGAACTACAATGAGCAGTTCTTC | CASGRNYNEQFF | 12 | once | TRBV2 | NA | TRBJ2-1
TGTGCCAGCAGTTATCCTGACAGGGCCACTGAAGCTTTCTTT | CASSYPDRATEAFF | 14 | NA | TRBV6-6 | TRBD1 | TRBJ1-1
TGTGCCAGTAACCGCAGAGGAGACTTTAACTATGGCTACACCTTC | CASNRRGDFNYGYTF | 15 | once | TRBV6-1 | NA | TRBJ1-2
TGTGCCAGCGCGGGGGGGATGAGGACTGAAGCTTTCTTT | CASAGGMRTEAFF | 13 | NA | TRBV7-8 | NA | TRBJ1-1
TGTGCCAGCGTGGGGCTAGCGGGATTTAACACCGGGGAGCTGTTTTTT | CASVGLAGFNTGELFF | 16 | NA | TRBV27 | TRBD2 | TRBJ2-2
TGTGCCTGGAGTGATATGAACACTGAAGCTTTCTTT | CAWSDMNTEAFF | 12 | NA | TRBV30 | NA | TRBJ1-1
TGTGCCAGCAGTGAAGTCCAGGGTGACAGAGATACGCAGTATTTT | CASSEVQGDRDTQYF | 15 | NA | TRBV6-1 | NA | TRBJ2-3
TGTGCCATCAGTAACCCGGTGGACAACCGGGGGGAGCTGTTTTTT | CAISNPVDNRGELFF | 15 | NA | TRBV10-3 | NA | TRBJ2-2
TGCGCCAGCAGCTTCGCAGGGAACACCGGGGAGCTGTTTTTT | CASSFAGNTGELFF | 14 | NA | TRBV5-1 | NA | TRBJ2-2
TGTGCCAGCAGTTATTTTGGAGATTACGAGCAGTACTTC | CASSYFGDYEQYF | 13 | NA | TRBV27 | NA | TRBJ2-7
TGTGCCAGTAGTATTATCACTAGCGGGATTTCCTACAATGAGCAGTTCTTC | CASSIITSGISYNEQFF | 17 | NA | TRBV19 | TRBD2 | TRBJ2-1
TGCGCCAGCAGCCAAGAGGCGTTAGCCTTAAGCTCCTACGAGCAGTACTTC | CASSQEALALSSYEQYF | 17 | NA | TRBV4-1 | NA | TRBJ2-7
TGCGCCAGCAGCCAAGGGGGCCTCACCCAGTACTTC | CASSQGGLTQYF | 12 | NA | TRBV4-1 | NA | TRBJ2-5
TGTGCCAGCAGTCACTTACCAAGTCGGCTCGGGTACGAGCAGTACTTC | CASSHLPSRLGYEQYF | 16 | NA | TRBV6-5 | NA | TRBJ2-7
TGTGCCATCAGTCCTGGAACGGGCCGAGGGGAGACCCAGTACTTC | CAISPGTGRGETQYF | 15 | NA | TRBV10-3 | NA | TRBJ2-5
TGTGCCAGCATGTCCAGCGGGAGGGCCCATAGAGATACGCAGTATTTT | CASMSSGRAHRDTQYF | 16 | NA | TRBV27 | TRBD2 | TRBJ2-3
TGTGCCAGCAGCCCCAGGGCGGGAGGGCCTTGGACAGATACGCAGTATTTT | CASSPRAGGPWTDTQYF | 17 | NA | TRBV7-9 | TRBD2 | TRBJ2-3
TGCGCCAGCAGCTTGGTAGCAAACGCCTACGAGCAGTACTTC | CASSLVANAYEQYF | 14 | NA | TRBV5-1 | NA | TRBJ2-7
TGCGCCAGCAGCTTGGGGGCCGGGACTAGTCGCGCAGATACGCAGTATTTT | CASSLGAGTSRADTQYF | 17 | NA | TRBV5-1 | TRBD2 | TRBJ2-3
TGTGCCAGCAGTGAAATACTAGACGGGACAGGCTACACCTTC | CASSEILDGTGYTF | 14 | NA | TRBV6-1 | NA | TRBJ1-2
TGTGCCAGCAGCTCACTACAGGGCCTCTACAATGAGCAGTTCTTC | CASSSLQGLYNEQFF | 15 | once | TRBV7-9 | NA | TRBJ2-1
TGTGCCAGCAGCTTCGGACTGGGACAAGAGACCCAGTACTTC | CASSFGLGQETQYF | 14 | NA | TRBV9 | NA | TRBJ2-5
TGTGCCAGCAGCTTGGACATAGGACTAGCGGGAGACAATGAGCAGTTCTTC | CASSLDIGLAGDNEQFF | 17 | NA | TRBV7-6 | TRBD2 | TRBJ2-1
TGTGCCAGCAGTTTAGAGGCAGAACGCCAGCCCCAGCATTTT | CASSLEAERQPQHF | 14 | NA | TRBV28 | NA | TRBJ1-5
TGTGCCACCAGAAGACGGAGAGATTCACCCCTCCACTTT | CATRRRRDSPLHF | 13 | few | TRBV6-5 | NA | TRBJ1-6
TGTGCCTGGACAGCGTACCAAGAGACCCAGTACTTC | CAWTAYQETQYF | 12 | NA | TRBV30 | NA | TRBJ2-5
TGTGCCACTACCAGGGGAGTCACTGAAGCTTTCTTT | CATTRGVTEAFF | 12 | NA | TRBV19 | NA | TRBJ1-1
TGTGCCAGCAGTTTTGGACAGGGGCGCGTCTACACCTTC | CASSFGQGRVYTF | 13 | NA | TRBV28 | TRBD1 | TRBJ1-2
TGTGCCAGTAGCAGCGGGACTCAGAACACTGAAGCTTTCTTT | CASSSGTQNTEAFF | 14 | NA | TRBV19 | NA | TRBJ1-1
TGTGCCAGCAGTAACAGGGGGGCAAGGTACTTC | CASSNRGARYF | 11 | NA | TRBV6-5 | TRBD1 | TRBJ2-7